The 6 T cell receptor beta chains below come from one sample, sequenced in a study of blood T cell repertoires in COVID-19. The method was immunoSEQ multiplex PCR; TCRdb's version includes in-frame clones alone and lacks a portion of them. The table includes 250,000 to 350,000 clones, 85% to 90% detected once. The sequencing input was peripheral blood. These receptors all come from a woman aged 30 to 39 with COVID-19, enrolled during active disease.

The rearrangement joins TRBV6-1 to TRBJ1-4, with 9 bases matching TRBD1. Germline V gene data show CDR1 as MNHNS and CDR2 as SASEGT. V lost 0 bases, J lost 7 bases, and 6 bases stayed unmatched. This CDR3 comprises 16 residues. The CDR3 protein is CASSEAEGQGPEKLFF. The CDR3 DNA is TGTGCCAGCAGTGAAGCAGAGGGACAGGGACCTGAAAAACTGTTTTTT.

The chain recombines TRBV28 with TRBJ1-4; 9 bases map to TRBD1. The junction had 5 bases not matched to a gene; V was cut back by 2 bases and J by 4 bases. CDR1 and CDR2 from the germline V gene are MDHEN and SYDVKM. The CDR3 loop spans 16 amino acids. The CDR3 loop reads CASSLGTGSGNEKLFF. DNA of the CDR3: TGTGCCAGCAGTTTAGGGACAGGGTCTGGTAATGAAAAACTGTTTTTT.

The chain is built from TRBV2 and TRBJ2-7, with TRBD2 matching over 7 bases. This CDR3 is built from 14 residues. With 4 bases clipped from V and 1 base from J, the junction kept 4 bases outside the gene matches. The germline CDR1 and CDR2 sequences are SNHLY and FYNNEI. Written as DNA, the CDR3 is TGTGCCAGCAGTGCTGGCGGGGGTTCCTACGAGCAGTACTTC. Its protein is CASSAGGGSYEQYF.

The J gene is TRBJ1-6, the V gene TRBV5-6; TRBD1 agrees at 9 bases. J lost 10 bases, V lost 4 bases, and 6 bases had no gene match. There are 14 residues in the CDR3. Germline CDR1 and CDR2: SGHDT and YYEEEE. In DNA form, the CDR3 reads TGTGCCAGCAGCCAGGGACAGGGATTCTCACCCCTCCACTTT. As protein: CASSQGQGFSPLHF.

The rearrangement joins TRBV19 to TRBJ1-2; 7 nucleotides match TRBD1. The CDR3 spans 14 residues. Germline lookup yields CDR1 LNHDA and CDR2 SQIVND (reference sequence). The junction had 6 bases not matched to a gene; V was cut back by 3 bases and J by 5 bases. The CDR3 reads CASSIDRDRYGYTF. The CDR3 coding sequence is TGTGCCAGTAGTATCGACAGGGACCGTTATGGCTACACCTTC.

The CDR3 spells CASSTGLAGREQYF. The DNA for the CDR3 is TGTGCCAGTAGTACGGGACTAGCGGGTCGCGAGCAGTACTTC. The V call is TRBV19, the J call TRBJ2-7; 12 positions match TRBD2. The CDR3 spans 14 residues. V dropped 4 bases and J dropped 6; count of bases not matched to a gene: 4. Germline-derived CDR1 and CDR2 are LNHDA and SQIVND (reference sequence).